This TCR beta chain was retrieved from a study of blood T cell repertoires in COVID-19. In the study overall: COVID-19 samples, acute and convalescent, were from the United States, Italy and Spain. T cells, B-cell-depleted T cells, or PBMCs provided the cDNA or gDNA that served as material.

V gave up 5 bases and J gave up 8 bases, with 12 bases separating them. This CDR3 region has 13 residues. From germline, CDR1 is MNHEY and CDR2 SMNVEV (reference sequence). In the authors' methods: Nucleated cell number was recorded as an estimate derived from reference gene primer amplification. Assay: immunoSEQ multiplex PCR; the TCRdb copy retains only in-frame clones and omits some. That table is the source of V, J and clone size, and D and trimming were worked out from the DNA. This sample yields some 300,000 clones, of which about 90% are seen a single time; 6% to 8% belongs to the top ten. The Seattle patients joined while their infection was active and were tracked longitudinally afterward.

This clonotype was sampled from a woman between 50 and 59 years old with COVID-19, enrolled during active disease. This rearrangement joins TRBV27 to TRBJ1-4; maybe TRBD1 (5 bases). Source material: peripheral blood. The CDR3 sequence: CASSQGNGEKLFF. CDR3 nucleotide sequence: TGTGCCAGCAGTCAGGGAAACGGGGAAAAACTGTTTTTT.